Shown below are 30 T cell receptor beta chains from a single sample sequenced in a study of blood T cell repertoires in COVID-19. Repertoires were generated with immunoSEQ multiplex PCR, while TCRdb's copy carries only in-frame clones and drops some. The sample contains fewer than 350,000 clones, 65% to 90% of which appear only once. The specimen was peripheral blood. The receptors were gathered from a human donor in a cohort sampled during active COVID-19.

This rearrangement joins TRBV7-9 to TRBJ1-2; D call uncertain. Germline CDR1 and CDR2: SEHNR and FQNEAQ (reference sequence). The CDR3 runs to 13 residues. Trimming left V 3 bases short and J 5 bases short, with 10 bases between. The CDR3 here is CASSLPLSYGYTF. The CDR3 nucleotides are TGTGCCAGCAGCTTGCCTTTGAGTTATGGCTACACCTTC.

The chain couples TRBV14 to TRBJ1-1, with D possibly matching TRBD1 (6 bases). Germline CDR1 and CDR2: SGHDN and FVKESK. The CDR3 extends over 15 amino acids. V lost 2 bases to trimming and J lost 3 bases, with 13 bases between them. CDR3 loop: CASSQFGQSHTEAFF. The CDR3 nucleotides read TGTGCCAGCAGCCAATTTGGACAGAGCCACACTGAAGCTTTCTTT.

This clone was detected a few times. V gene TRBV12-3 or TRBV12-4 combines with J gene TRBJ1-5; D unresolved. V gave up 4 bases and J gave up 7 bases, with 8 bases separating them. The CDR3 covers 12 residues. CDR3 coding DNA: TGTGCCAGCAGTTCTATGGTCCAGCCCCAGCATTTT. This gives the protein CASSSMVQPQHF.

The gene calls are TRBV11-2 and TRBJ2-3; 12 bases align to TRBD1. This CDR3 is built from 16 residues. Germline values: CDR1 SGHAT, CDR2 FQNNGV. V dropped 3 bases and J dropped 6; count of bases not matched to a gene: 7. CDR3 in amino acids: CASSFPGQGAFDTQYF. The CDR3 DNA follows: TGTGCCAGCAGCTTTCCGGGACAGGGGGCTTTCGATACGCAGTATTTT.

This clone has just a few counts. CDR3 coding DNA: TGTGCCAGCAGCCAAGGAACACGGAGTGGGACTGAAGCTTTCTTT. Encoded protein: CASSQGTRSGTEAFF. V is TRBV3-1 (or the pseudogene TRBV3-2) and J is TRBJ1-1; D is ambiguous. This CDR3 contains 15 residues. Germline V lookup: CDR1 LGHDT, CDR2 YNNKEL (reference sequence). V lost 1 base to trimming and J lost 5 bases, with 14 bases between them.

The gene calls are TRBV6-5 and TRBJ1-5, with 8 positions matching TRBD1. Germline CDR1 MNHEY, CDR2 SVGAGI. Unmatched junction bases numbered 4, after V lost 9 bases and J lost 6 bases. The CDR3 sequence is 12 residues long. The DNA for the CDR3 is TGTGCCAGTACAGGGGGAAGTCAGCCCCAGCATTTT. This translates into CASTGGSQPQHF.

The chain combines TRBV6-2 or TRBV6-3 with TRBJ2-3, with 8 bases matching TRBD2. CDR3 length: 15 residues. Trimming removed 5 bases from V and 8 bases from J; junction bases left unmatched: 12. Looked up from germline, CDR1 is MNHEY and CDR2 is SVGEGT. Here the CDR3 reads CASSPPRGASGTQYF. The CDR3 bases are TGTGCCAGCAGTCCACCGCGGGGGGCGTCGGGTACGCAGTATTTT.

This clone was observed a few times. The chain links TRBV3-1 (or the pseudogene TRBV3-2) to TRBJ1-4; no definite D call. Trimming took 5 bases from V and 5 from J, leaving 6 bases between them. Germline-derived CDR1 and CDR2 are LGHDT and YNNKEL (reference sequence). The CDR3 has 12 amino acids. The CDR3 coding sequence is TGTGCCAGCAGCACTGTAAATGAAAAACTGTTTTTT. It translates to CASSTVNEKLFF.

The chain has TRBV19 and TRBJ1-3; maybe TRBD1 (6 bases). Trimming left V 5 bases short and J 6 bases short, with 17 bases between. The CDR3 totals 15 residues. Germline CDR1 is LNHDA and CDR2 is SQIVND (reference sequence). CDR3 coding DNA: TGTGCCAGTAGTCCTTTGCCAGGGGAAGCAAACACCATATATTTT. It codes for CASSPLPGEANTIYF. The full variable domain, rest sourced from reference TRBV19 and TRBJ1-3, is DGGITQSPKYLFRKEGQNVTLSCEQNLNHDAMYWYRQDPGQGLRLIYYSQIVNDFQKGDIAEGYSVSREKKESFPLTVTSAQKNPTAFYLCASSPLPGEANTIYFGEGSWLTVV.

The chain has TRBV27 and TRBJ2-2; 9 bases match TRBD2. Germline loops: CDR1 MNHEY, CDR2 SMNVEV (reference sequence). After removal of 5 bases from V and 6 bases from J, the junction contained 4 bases not matched to a gene. This CDR3 is built from 14 residues. The CDR3 region is CASSLSGGPGELFF. The DNA for the CDR3 is TGTGCCAGCAGTCTAAGCGGGGGGCCCGGGGAGCTGTTTTTT.

The CDR3 loop reads CAWSRQLSGANVLTF. The DNA for the CDR3 is TGTGCCTGGAGTCGACAGCTCTCTGGGGCCAACGTCCTGACTTTC. The gene calls are TRBV30 and TRBJ2-6; D perhaps matches TRBD1 (5 bases). Deletions cut 2 bases from V and 0 bases from J, with 8 bases between. The CDR3 is 15 residues long. Germline lookup yields CDR1 GTSNPN and CDR2 SVGIG (reference sequence).

The chain recombines TRBV10-3 with TRBJ1-1, with D uncertain. This CDR3 is built from 12 residues. Trimming took off 0 bases at V and 9 bases at J, with 8 bases between the two ends. Germline assignment: CDR1 ENHRY and CDR2 SYGVKD. The CDR3 is CAISESRGQAFF. The CDR3, as DNA: TGTGCCATCAGTGAGTCGCGAGGGCAAGCTTTCTTT.

The rearrangement uses TRBV18 and TRBJ1-2; 8 bases are shared with TRBD1. Germline trimming cut 4 bases from V and 4 bases from J; bases unmatched to any gene: 5. CDR1 KGHSH and CDR2 LQKENI come from the germline V gene. The CDR3 consists of 14 residues. The CDR3 is CASSLGQALYGYTF. The CDR3 DNA reads TGTGCCAGCTCACTGGGACAGGCCCTCTATGGCTACACCTTC.

This chain joins TRBV2 and TRBJ1-6, with unresolved D. Germline lookup yields CDR1 SNHLY and CDR2 FYNNEI. V was trimmed by 5 bases and J by 7 bases, leaving 9 bases between them. The CDR3 extends over 13 amino acids. This CDR3 is CASSQEENSPLHF. DNA of the CDR3: TGTGCCAGCAGTCAGGAGGAAAATTCACCCCTCCACTTT. The variable domain in full, completed from reference TRBV2 and TRBJ1-6, reads EPEVTQTPSHQVTQMGQEVILRCVPISNHLYFYWYRQILGQKVEFLVSFYNNEISEKSEIFDDQFSVERPDGSNFTLKIRSTKLEDSAMYFCASSQEENSPLHFGNGTRLTVT.

The chain couples TRBV6-2 or TRBV6-3 to TRBJ2-3; D is perhaps TRBD2 (6 bases). V lost 2 bases and J 6 bases, leaving 9 bases between the germline ends. Germline CDR1 and CDR2: MNHEY and SVGEGT. CDR3 length: 13 amino acids. CDR3 nucleotide sequence: TGTGCCAGCAGTTACCGGGGGTCGGATACGCAGTATTTT. The encoded protein is CASSYRGSDTQYF.

The chain uses TRBV7-9 and TRBJ1-2, with 9 positions matching TRBD1. With 7 bases clipped from V and 7 bases from J, the junction kept 13 bases outside the gene matches. The CDR3 is made up of 15 amino acids. The V gene's germline CDR1 is SEHNR and CDR2 FQNEAQ (reference sequence). The CDR3, as DNA: TGTGCCAGCAACCCAAGCCAGACGGACAGGGGTGGCTACACCTTC. This sequence encodes CASNPSQTDRGGYTF.

V and J are TRBV12-5 and TRBJ1-3, with D possibly TRBD1 on 5 matching bases. Per the germline V gene, CDR1 is LGHNT and CDR2 is FRNRAP. Deletions cut 0 bases from V and 2 bases from J, with 14 bases between. CDR3 size: 17 residues. The CDR3 is CASGLVLGREAGNTIYF. The CDR3 nucleotides read TGTGCTAGTGGTTTGGTACTGGGCAGGGAGGCTGGAAACACCATATATTTT.

In its sample, this clone was seen many times. The V call is TRBV6-1, the J call TRBJ2-3; 8 bases agree with TRBD1. Trimming cost V 3 bases and J 4 bases; bases outside gene matches: 6. The germline V gene has CDR1 MNHNS and CDR2 SASEGT. CDR3 length: 15 residues. In DNA form, the CDR3 reads TGTGCCAGCAGTGACAATCCGACAGGGGCAGATACGCAGTATTTT. Protein: CASSDNPTGADTQYF.

There are a few counts of this clone. Here the CDR3 DNA reads TGTGCCAGCAGTGAAAACAGGGGCCTGAACACTGAAGCTTTCTTT. Translating gives CASSENRGLNTEAFF. V gene TRBV6-1 combines with J gene TRBJ1-1; TRBD1 aligns across 7 bases. Germline lookup yields CDR1 MNHNS and CDR2 SASEGT. The length of the CDR3 is 15 residues. Trimming took 2 bases from V and 0 from J; bases not matched to a gene: 3.

The sample holds one count of this clone. J is TRBJ1-1 and V is TRBV7-9; tentative D call: TRBD1 (5 bases). Germline V gives CDR1 SEHNR, CDR2 FQNEAQ (reference sequence). Between the trimmed V and J ends, which lost 3 bases and 3 bases, there was a span of 14 bases. CDR3 length: 15 residues. CDR3 loop: CASSLGGAPDTEAFF. The DNA of the CDR3 is TGTGCCAGCAGCTTGGGAGGGGCCCCCGACACTGAAGCTTTCTTT.

The chain employs TRBV25-1 and TRBJ2-5; D is perhaps TRBD1 (6 bases). V gave up 2 bases and J gave up 6 bases, with 16 bases separating them. The CDR3 is 15 amino acids. Germline V gives CDR1 MGHDK, CDR2 SYGVNS. Written as DNA, the CDR3 is TGTGCCAGCAGTGAAAGGTCCGCAGGGGACCAGACCCAGTACTTC. Translated: CASSERSAGDQTQYF.

V is TRBV12-3 or TRBV12-4 and J is TRBJ1-1; D ambiguous. V was cut by 6 bases and J by 2 bases, with 4 bases left in between. The CDR3 loop spans 11 amino acids. The CDR3 coding sequence is TGTGCCAGCAGCCCAAACACTGAAGCTTTCTTT. Residues: CASSPNTEAFF.

The J gene is TRBJ1-2, the V gene TRBV9; D might be TRBD1 (6 bases). The CDR3 sequence is 15 residues long. In germline, CDR1 is SGDLS, CDR2 YYNGEE. Trimming pared 4 bases from V and 5 bases from J, leaving 18 bases between. Here the CDR3 DNA reads TGTGCCAGCAGCCCTTTAGGGGGGGGATGGTATGGCTACACCTTC. Translation gives CASSPLGGGWYGYTF.

V gene TRBV27 combines with J gene TRBJ2-7; a weak D match, TRBD2 (5 bases). CDR3 length equals 19 residues. Trimming removed 8 bases from V and 0 bases from J, with 29 bases in between. CDR1 MNHEY and CDR2 SMNVEV come from the germline V gene (reference sequence). The CDR3 loop is CASGYLPRIEGPGSYEQYF. The CDR3 nucleotides are TGTGCCAGCGGATATCTTCCCCGCATTGAGGGCCCTGGCTCCTACGAGCAGTACTTC.

The rearrangement uses TRBV6-4 and TRBJ2-1; 7 bases agree with TRBD1. The CDR3 is made up of 15 amino acids. J gave up 0 bases and V 5 bases, and 4 bases lay outside the gene matches. Germline V gene lookup returns CDR1 MRHNA and CDR2 SNTAGT. The chain's CDR3 is CASSSQGRSYNEQFF. CDR3 nucleotides: TGTGCCAGCAGTTCACAGGGGCGCTCCTACAATGAGCAGTTCTTC.

The rearrangement uses TRBV6-6 and TRBJ1-6, with unresolved D. The CDR3 contains 14 residues. Germline-derived CDR1 and CDR2 are MNHNY and SVGAGI (reference sequence). Between the trimmed V and J ends, which lost 8 bases and 1 base, there was a span of 9 bases. The chain's CDR3 is CASGSLSYNSPLHF. In nucleotides, the CDR3 is TGTGCCAGCGGGAGTCTATCCTATAATTCACCCCTCCACTTT.

The J gene is TRBJ2-7, the V gene TRBV28; D call uncertain. Germline CDR1 MDHEN, CDR2 SYDVKM. This CDR3 spans 18 amino acids. Deletions cut 5 bases from V and 0 bases from J, with 23 bases between. CDR3 in DNA: TGTGCCAGCAGTCTTCGTAGAGCTGTACTACTGATCTCCTACGAGCAGTACTTC. Translated, it gives CASSLRRAVLLISYEQYF.

The V gene is TRBV27, the J gene TRBJ1-2; D perhaps matches TRBD1 (5 bases). V shed 10 bases and J shed 4 bases, with 19 bases lying between them. This CDR3 contains 14 residues. Germline-derived CDR1 and CDR2 are MNHEY and SMNVEV (reference sequence). CDR3 DNA: TGTGCCACCCACCCGGGGGGGAAGGGCTATGGCTACACCTTC. This codes for CATHPGGKGYGYTF.

The chain couples TRBV3-1 (or the pseudogene TRBV3-2) to TRBJ1-2; 7 bases agree with TRBD1. CDR3 length equals 15 residues. CDR1 is LGHDT, CDR2 YNNKEL, per germline (reference sequence). The J segment lost 4 bases and the V segment lost 0 bases, leaving 5 bases of the junction unmatched. The CDR3 is CASSQERGQRYGYTF. The CDR3 DNA reads as TGTGCCAGCAGCCAAGAGAGGGGACAGCGCTATGGCTACACCTTC.

In this sample, this clone turned up a few times. The J gene is TRBJ1-5, the V gene TRBV7-2, with 7 bases fitting TRBD1. CDR1 is SGHTA and CDR2 is FQGNSA in the germline V gene. The CDR3 length is 14 residues. V was pared by 4 bases and J by 2 bases, with 2 bases of the junction left unmatched. The CDR3 sequence is CASSWDSGNQPQHF. Here the CDR3 DNA reads TGTGCCAGCAGCTGGGACAGTGGCAATCAGCCCCAGCATTTT.